The TCR delta chain described here comes from a study of intestinal T cells in coeliac disease (TCRdb year 2020). Regarding the research as a whole: In the TRG cohort, the mean age of coeliac patients was 15 to 16 years compared with approximately 58 years for controls, so the coeliac patients were much younger than the controls. In the TRD cohort, anti-tissue transglutaminase antibodies were raised in every coeliac patient but in none of the controls. Duodenal biopsies from about 10 coeliac disease patients and about 10 non-coeliac controls were included in the TCR-delta (TRD) cohort. A second, larger TCR-gamma (TRG) cohort included duodenal biopsies from a few dozen coeliac disease patients and approximately 21 non-coeliac controls.

Library preparation was by multiplex PCR. TRD repertoires were amplified in bulk from about 150 ng of biopsy DNA using the Biomed-2 kit. Before sequencing, the purified TRD amplicons were combined in equal amounts to make an approximately 4.1 nM library. Sequencing of the TRD libraries was done on an Illumina MiSeq with v3 chemistry and 2 x 300 cycles. As for how the authors treated the data: Using FastX, any read was removed if more than 10% of its nucleotides had quality scores below the third quartile calculated per patient. IMGT/HighV-QUEST was used to align the reads, assigning V, D and J genes, identifying CDR3 regions and assessing functionality. After the sequences were translated into amino acids, every sequence predicted to be non-functional was thrown out. CDR3s were split into kmers, with and without positional annotation; kmer frequencies underwent PCA, and samples were clustered using all 1023 combinations of PCs 1-10. Classification was validated by leave-one-out cross-validation, re-optimising parameters on the remaining samples each time. Shannon diversity was computed with the vegan R package from repeated random subsamples equal to the lowest read count. For TCRdb, the public reads were processed anew by CATT, and duplicate DNA sequences were folded into one row. The V and J calls were determined by TCRdb, not by the authors. Within this sample are a few hundred delta-chain clones, with about two thirds of them counted one time only. Together, the top ten hold 50% to 70% of the sample.

Findings and caveats that apply to the study as a whole: All 22 biopsies in training were correctly classified by TRD kmer-based clustering, and a leave-one-out accuracy of about 91% was reported. A significant age difference was observed between coeliac and control groups, although significant classification was not yielded by an age-split analysis. FFPE-derived DNA was found to be relatively degraded, and loss of a proportion of TCR sequences in each sample was likely caused by this degradation. Of around 54 biopsies, roughly 51 (approximately 94%) were correctly classified by TRG clustering, and a leave-one-out accuracy of roughly 90% was reported. It was not possible to tell repeated CDR3 amino acid sequences apart from PCR duplicates.

For each case, genomic DNA was isolated from ten 5-um FFPE scrolls with the QIAamp DNA FFPE tissue kit. Classification of coeliac disease based on the TCR repertoire was tested using fully anonymised formalin-fixed paraffin-embedded duodenal biopsies that were surplus to diagnostic needs. Including cysteine and phenylalanine, the CDR3 has 22 amino acids. Only the CDR3 region is kept as DNA, spanning 66 bases read in frame from base 1. Based on the germline V gene, the CDR1 and CDR2 sequences are TSWWSYY and QGS. V is trimmed back by 1 base and J by 0 bases, and the junction contains 22 bases that no gene match accounts for. Remarks on this clone: Its recognized antigen is unknown. A far larger clone is just one base off, so this is likely a read error.

What was sequenced was a duodenal biopsy. The sequence joins TRDV1 to TRDJ1; the central 8 bases match TRDD3. The clonotype originates from a human donor with celiac disease. This receptor carries the CDR3 CALGEPSWGTLLLRLYTDKLIF. The nucleotides are TGTGCTCTTGGGGAACCTTCCTGGGGGACCCTTCTTCTACGCCTTTACACCGATAAACTCATCTTT.